Listed below are T cell receptor beta chains from one sample, sequenced in a study of PD-L1 blockade in urothelial cancer. The repertoire was sequenced with immunoSEQ multiplex PCR; TCRdb's copy has only in-frame clones and lacks some. The data hold 70,000 or so clones, with less than 90% observed a single time. Specimen: PBMCs, collected around atezolizumab (anti-PD-L1) treatment. The receptors were sampled from a man aged 55 to 70 with urothelial cancer. The CDR3 runs from the conserved cysteine through the conserved F or W. D genes are given only for firm matches. Rows may omit the clone size; those that give it use once, few, many or a size class.

J: TRBJ1-1
D: .
size: .
V: TRBV11-2
CDR3: CASSSGQRNTEAFF
DNA: TGTGCCAGCAGCAGTGGACAGAGGAACACTGAAGCTTTCTTT

J: TRBJ1-4
D: .
size: .
V: TRBV5-1
CDR3: CASSPSGFDREKLFF
DNA: TGCGCCAGCTCACCCTCGGGGTTTGACCGTGAAAAACTGTTTTTT

J: TRBJ1-1
D: .
size: .
V: TRBV7-3
CDR3: CASSRTANTEAFF
DNA: TGTGCCAGCAGCCGGACAGCGAACACTGAAGCTTTCTTT

J: TRBJ1-6
D: TRBD1
size: .
V: TRBV27
CDR3: CASSIRQGALTSPLHF
DNA: TGTGCCAGCAGTATCCGGCAGGGGGCGCTTACTTCACCCCTCCACTTT

J: TRBJ2-2
D: .
size: .
V: TRBV5-4
CDR3: CASSFGPTTGELFF
DNA: TGTGCCAGCAGCTTTGGGCCTACAACCGGGGAGCTGTTTTTT

J: TRBJ2-1
D: .
size: .
V: TRBV5-1
CDR3: CASIDRSNEQFF
DNA: TGCGCCAGCATCGACAGGTCCAATGAGCAGTTCTTC

J: TRBJ1-1
D: TRBD1
size: .
V: TRBV6-5
CDR3: CASLDRGWTEAFF
DNA: TGTGCCAGCTTGGACAGGGGGTGGACTGAAGCTTTCTTT

J: TRBJ1-6
D: .
size: few
V: TRBV7-9
CDR3: CASSLVGWSSPLHF
DNA: TGTGCCAGCAGCTTAGTTGGATGGAGTTCACCCCTCCACTTT

J: TRBJ1-2
D: .
size: .
V: TRBV2
CDR3: CASSEALARGGYTF
DNA: TGTGCCAGCAGTGAAGCGCTGGCCCGCGGGGGCTACACCTTC

J: TRBJ2-1
D: TRBD2
size: .
V: TRBV10-1
CDR3: CASTGTGRGSSYNEQFF
DNA: TGCGCCAGCACCGGGACCGGGCGGGGGAGCTCCTACAATGAGCAGTTCTTC

J: TRBJ1-3
D: .
size: .
V: TRBV19
CDR3: CASSIDRGSGNTIYF
DNA: TGTGCCAGTAGTATAGACCGGGGCTCTGGAAACACCATATATTTT

J: TRBJ2-4
D: TRBD1
size: .
V: TRBV4-1
CDR3: CASSQGPGQGFAKNIQYF
DNA: TGCGCCAGCAGCCAGGGGCCGGGACAGGGGTTCGCCAAAAACATTCAGTACTTC

J: TRBJ1-2
D: TRBD1
size: .
V: TRBV2
CDR3: CASSEGGDRGYGYTF
DNA: TGTGCCAGCAGTGAGGGAGGGGACAGGGGCTATGGCTACACCTTC

J: TRBJ2-7
D: TRBD1
size: .
V: TRBV10-1
CDR3: CASSTGTALDEQYF
DNA: TGCGCCAGCAGTACCGGGACAGCCCTGGACGAGCAGTACTTC

J: TRBJ2-1
D: .
size: once
V: TRBV9
CDR3: CASGGAGSYNEQFF
DNA: TGTGCCAGCGGCGGGGCGGGGTCCTACAATGAGCAGTTCTTC

J: TRBJ2-2
D: .
size: .
V: TRBV27
CDR3: CASSSSGLAGGPFTGELFF
DNA: .

J: TRBJ2-1
D: TRBD1
size: .
V: TRBV18
CDR3: CASSPDWTGNEQFF
DNA: TGTGCCAGCTCACCGGATTGGACAGGCAATGAGCAGTTCTTC

J: TRBJ2-2
D: .
size: .
V: TRBV5-1
CDR3: CASSLDIITGELFF
DNA: TGCGCCAGCAGCTTGGACATTATCACCGGGGAGCTGTTTTTT

J: TRBJ2-5
D: .
size: .
V: TRBV5-1
CDR3: CASSVPTDEETQYF
DNA: TGCGCCAGCAGCGTCCCGACAGACGAGGAGACCCAGTACTTC

J: TRBJ2-7
D: TRBD1
size: .
V: TRBV27
CDR3: CASSKTGGGGSYEQYF
DNA: TGTGCCAGCAGTAAAACAGGGGGTGGTGGCTCCTACGAGCAGTACTTC

J: TRBJ2-3
D: .
size: .
V: TRBV7-9
CDR3: CASSLGVGGDTDTQYF
DNA: TGTGCCAGCAGCTTAGGGGTAGGCGGTGACACAGATACGCAGTATTTT

J: TRBJ2-2
D: .
size: .
V: TRBV5-4
CDR3: CASSLGGTGELFF
DNA: TGTGCCAGCAGCTTAGGAGGAACCGGGGAGCTGTTTTTT

J: TRBJ2-3
D: TRBD2
size: once
V: TRBV5-4
CDR3: CASSLGGAGGPATDTQYF
DNA: TGTGCCAGCAGCTTGGGGGGAGCGGGAGGCCCAGCCACAGATACGCAGTATTTT

J: TRBJ2-7
D: .
size: .
V: TRBV6-1
CDR3: CASSEMGTSSYEQYF
DNA: TGTGCCAGCAGTGAAATGGGGACATCCTCCTACGAGCAGTACTTC

J: TRBJ2-3
D: TRBD2
size: once
V: TRBV6-4
CDR3: CASSAGLAGGTDTQYF
DNA: TGTGCCAGCAGCGCTGGACTAGCGGGAGGTACAGATACGCAGTATTTT

J: TRBJ1-4
D: TRBD1
size: once
V: TRBV5-1
CDR3: CASSSGTGREKLFF
DNA: TGCGCCAGCAGCTCCGGGACAGGGAGAGAAAAACTGTTTTTT

J: TRBJ1-1
D: .
size: .
V: TRBV7-8
CDR3: CASSLLSGTQNTEAFF
DNA: TGTGCCAGCAGCTTATTATCGGGTACCCAGAACACTGAAGCTTTCTTT

J: TRBJ1-5
D: TRBD1
size: once
V: TRBV2
CDR3: CASSELGVQGANQPQHF
DNA: TGTGCCAGCAGTGAACTCGGGGTACAGGGGGCGAATCAGCCCCAGCATTTT

J: TRBJ2-3
D: .
size: .
V: TRBV5-1
CDR3: CAGRGGGTTDTQYF
DNA: TGCGCCGGCCGAGGGGGGGGGACCACAGATACGCAGTATTTT

J: TRBJ2-1
D: TRBD2
size: .
V: TRBV5-5
CDR3: CASSSRQGGTSGGYNEQFF
DNA: TGTGCCAGCAGCTCGAGACAGGGAGGTACTAGCGGGGGCTACAATGAGCAGTTCTTC

J: TRBJ1-5
D: .
size: .
V: TRBV5-4
CDR3: CASSLEQNQPQHF
DNA: TGTGCCAGCAGCTTGGAACAGAATCAGCCCCAGCATTTT

J: TRBJ2-6
D: .
size: .
V: TRBV28
CDR3: CASSLYGTHSGANVLTF
DNA: TGTGCCAGCAGTTTATATGGGACTCACTCTGGGGCCAACGTCCTGACTTTC

J: TRBJ2-7
D: .
size: .
V: TRBV18
CDR3: CASSPGQGSSYEQYF
DNA: TGTGCCAGCTCACCTGGGCAGGGCAGCTCCTACGAGCAGTACTTC

J: TRBJ2-3
D: TRBD2
size: .
V: TRBV30
CDR3: CAWSRSGGGTQYF
DNA: TGTGCCTGGAGTCGGAGCGGGGGAGGTACGCAGTATTTT

J: TRBJ2-3
D: .
size: .
V: TRBV2
CDR3: CASSDDRVNTQYF
DNA: TGTGCCAGCAGTGATGACCGGGTAAATACGCAGTATTTT

J: TRBJ2-7
D: .
size: .
V: TRBV5-1
CDR3: CASTEDGGGSYEQYF
DNA: TGCGCCAGCACCGAAGACGGGGGTGGTAGCTACGAGCAGTACTTC

J: TRBJ2-7
D: TRBD1
size: .
V: TRBV19
CDR3: CASTANPGQGTYEQYF
DNA: TGTGCCAGTACCGCGAACCCGGGACAGGGGACCTACGAGCAGTACTTC

J: TRBJ2-7
D: TRBD1
size: .
V: TRBV5-4
CDR3: CASTYRQGQSYEQYF
DNA: TGTGCCAGCACCTACCGACAGGGACAATCCTACGAGCAGTACTTC

J: TRBJ1-1
D: .
size: .
V: TRBV15
CDR3: CATRELEMNTEAFF
DNA: TGTGCCACTCGGGAGTTGGAGATGAACACTGAAGCTTTCTTT